This T cell receptor (beta chain) was recovered during a study of Graves' ophthalmopathy and Graves' hyperthyroidism. The study amplified TCR beta CDR3 regions using RNA transcripts. Second-round multiplex PCR followed a first-round RT-PCR using HTBI primers. One entry per CDR3 protein, called by TCRdb with MiXCR from the multiplex PCR reads. The sample has approximately 160,000 distinct CDR3 sequences, 30% to 45% seen once. Ten or more counts support this clonotype. Germline V lookup: CDR1 MNHEY, CDR2 SVGEGT. Trimming left V 2 bases short and J 2 bases short, with 9 bases between. The CDR3 length is 14 residues.

The origin of this receptor is a man aged 25 to 45 with Graves' ophthalmopathy. The specimen was peripheral blood. The chain uses TRBV6-2 or TRBV6-3 and TRBJ1-1, with a weak D call TRBD1 (6 bases). The chain's CDR3 is CASSYGQRNTEAFF. The CDR3 DNA is TGTGCCAGCAGTTACGGACAGCGAAACACTGAAGCTTTCTTT.